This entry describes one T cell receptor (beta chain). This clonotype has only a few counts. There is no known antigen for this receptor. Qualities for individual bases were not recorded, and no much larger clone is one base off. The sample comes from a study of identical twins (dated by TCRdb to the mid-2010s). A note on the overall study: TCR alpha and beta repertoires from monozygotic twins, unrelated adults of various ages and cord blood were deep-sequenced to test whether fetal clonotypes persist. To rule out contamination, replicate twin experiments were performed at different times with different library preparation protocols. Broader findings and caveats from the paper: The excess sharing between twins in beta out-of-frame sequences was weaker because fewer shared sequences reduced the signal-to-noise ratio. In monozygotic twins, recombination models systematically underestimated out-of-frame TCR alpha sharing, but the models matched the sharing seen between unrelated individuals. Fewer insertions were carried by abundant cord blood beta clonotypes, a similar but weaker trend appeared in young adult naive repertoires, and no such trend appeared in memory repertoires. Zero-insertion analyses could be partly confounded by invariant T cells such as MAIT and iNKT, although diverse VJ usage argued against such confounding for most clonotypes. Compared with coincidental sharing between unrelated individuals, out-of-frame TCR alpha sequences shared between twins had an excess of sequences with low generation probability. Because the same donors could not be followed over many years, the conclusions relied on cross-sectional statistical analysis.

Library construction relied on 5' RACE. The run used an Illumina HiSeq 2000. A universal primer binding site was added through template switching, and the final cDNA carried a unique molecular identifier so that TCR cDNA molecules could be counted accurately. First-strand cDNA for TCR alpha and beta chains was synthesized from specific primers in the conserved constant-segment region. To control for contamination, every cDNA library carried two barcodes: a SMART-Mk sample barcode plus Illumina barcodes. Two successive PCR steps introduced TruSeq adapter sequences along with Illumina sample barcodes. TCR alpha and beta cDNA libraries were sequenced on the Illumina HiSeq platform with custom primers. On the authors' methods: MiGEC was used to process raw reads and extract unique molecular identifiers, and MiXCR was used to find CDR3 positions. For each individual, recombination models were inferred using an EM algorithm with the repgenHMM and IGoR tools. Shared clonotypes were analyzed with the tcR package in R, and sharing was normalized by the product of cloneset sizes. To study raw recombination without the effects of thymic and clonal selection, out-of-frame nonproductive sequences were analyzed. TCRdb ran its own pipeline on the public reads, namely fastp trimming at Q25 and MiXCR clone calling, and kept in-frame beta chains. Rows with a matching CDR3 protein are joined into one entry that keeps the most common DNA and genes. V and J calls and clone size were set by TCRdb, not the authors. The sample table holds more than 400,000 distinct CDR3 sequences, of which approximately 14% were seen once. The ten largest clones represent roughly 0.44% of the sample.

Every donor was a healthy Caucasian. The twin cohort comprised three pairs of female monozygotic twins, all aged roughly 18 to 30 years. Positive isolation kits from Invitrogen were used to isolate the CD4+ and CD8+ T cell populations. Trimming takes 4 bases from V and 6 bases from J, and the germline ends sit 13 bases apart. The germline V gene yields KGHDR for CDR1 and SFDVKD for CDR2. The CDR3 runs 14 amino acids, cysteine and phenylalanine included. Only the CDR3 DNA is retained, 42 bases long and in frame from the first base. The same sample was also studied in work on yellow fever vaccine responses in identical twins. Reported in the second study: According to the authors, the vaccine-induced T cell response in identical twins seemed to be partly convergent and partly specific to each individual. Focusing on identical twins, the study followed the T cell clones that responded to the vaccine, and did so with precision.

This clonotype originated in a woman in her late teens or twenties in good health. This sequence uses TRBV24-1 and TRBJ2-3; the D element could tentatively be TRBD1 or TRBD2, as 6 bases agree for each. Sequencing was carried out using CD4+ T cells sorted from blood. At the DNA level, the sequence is TGTGCCACCAGTGACCGCACAGGGACTGATACGCAGTATTTT. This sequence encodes CATSDRTGTDTQYF.